The 22 T cell receptor beta chains below come from one sample, sequenced in a study of blood T cell repertoires in COVID-19. The table came from immunoSEQ multiplex PCR; TCRdb's copy has only in-frame clones and leaves some out. The table has about 230,000 clones, approximately 84% seen once. Source material: peripheral blood. These TCRs come from a man aged 50-59 years with COVID-19, enrolled during active disease.

This clone turned up a few times. CDR3 nucleotides: TGTGCCAGCACCGACAGGGGCGCGGTTATGCCCCAGCATTTT. This encodes CASTDRGAVMPQHF. The chain employs TRBV19 and TRBJ1-5; 8 bases line up with TRBD1. This CDR3 is 14 amino acids long. The V segment lost 9 bases and the J segment 9 bases; nucleotides outside the gene matches: 13. Germline CDR1 reads LNHDA; CDR2 reads SQIVND (reference sequence).

The genes are TRBV11-2 and TRBJ2-1; D is possibly TRBD2 (7 bases). The CDR3 extends over 15 amino acids. The germline V gene encodes CDR1 SGHAT and CDR2 FQNNGV. Trimming left V 5 bases short and J 4 bases short, with 15 bases between. The CDR3 loop is CASSPFGGTYNEQFF. The CDR3 DNA follows: TGTGCCAGCAGCCCCTTCGGGGGGACATACAATGAGCAGTTCTTC.

The CDR3 DNA sequence: TGTGCCAGTTCGCCTCCTAGCGATCTAAGCAATGAGCAGTTCTTC. This encodes CASSPPSDLSNEQFF. The chain links TRBV19 to TRBJ2-1; weak D call: TRBD2 (6 bases). V gave up 8 bases and J gave up 6 bases, with 20 bases separating them. The CDR3 runs 15 residues. The germline V gene has CDR1 LNHDA and CDR2 SQIVND (reference sequence).

The chain uses TRBV25-1 and TRBJ2-7, with D hard to call. This CDR3 has 11 residues. Germline CDR1 and CDR2: MGHDK and SYGVNS. Between the trimmed V and J ends, which lost 6 bases and 5 bases, there was a span of 8 bases. The CDR3 nucleotides read TGTGCCAGCAGCCGAGTTCACGAGCAGTACTTC. Its translation is CASSRVHEQYF.

The rearrangement links TRBV27 to TRBJ1-5; tentative D call: TRBD1 (6 bases). The length of the CDR3 is 17 residues. Germline CDR1 reads MNHEY; CDR2 reads SMNVEV (reference sequence). Deletions cut 6 bases from V and 0 bases from J, with 18 bases between. The DNA for the CDR3 is TGTGCCAGCAGGCGAATACAGGGTACTATTAGCAATCAGCCCCAGCATTTT. Its protein is CASRRIQGTISNQPQHF.

This clone was seen just once. The chain joins TRBV19 to TRBJ1-1; tentatively, D is TRBD1 (5 bases). Germline loops: CDR1 LNHDA, CDR2 SQIVND (reference sequence). Trimming cost V 5 bases and J 6 bases, with 19 bases left between them. The CDR3 covers 15 residues. CDR3 residues: CASSWVSGVQSEAFF. CDR3 DNA: TGTGCCAGTAGTTGGGTATCGGGGGTTCAATCTGAAGCTTTCTTT.

The rearrangement links TRBV7-8 to TRBJ2-7; TRBD2 aligns across 9 bases. The germline V gene encodes CDR1 SGHVS and CDR2 FQNEAQ. The trim removed 1 base at V and 4 bases at J, leaving 8 bases unmatched. The CDR3 runs to 16 residues. The CDR3 loop reads CASSLEAREGLYEQYF. The CDR3 DNA reads as TGTGCCAGCAGCTTAGAAGCGCGGGAGGGCCTTTACGAGCAGTACTTC.

This chain uses TRBV5-1 with TRBJ1-3; D remains ambiguous. Per the germline V gene, CDR1 is SGHRS and CDR2 is YFSETQ. There are 15 residues in the CDR3. V lost 4 bases to trimming and J lost 4 bases, with 15 bases between them. The CDR3 DNA reads as TGCGCCAGCAGCATCGGTCCTGCCACCGGAAACACCATATATTTT. Translation: CASSIGPATGNTIYF.

Here the CDR3 DNA reads TGTGCCACCGCATCAGGGGCCCCTAATGAAAAACTGTTTTTT. Translating gives CATASGAPNEKLFF. The chain combines TRBV19 with TRBJ1-4; the D gene is possibly TRBD1 (6 bases). CDR3 length: 14 residues. Per the germline V gene, CDR1 is LNHDA and CDR2 is SQIVND (reference sequence). Between the trimmed V and J ends, which lost 10 bases and 3 bases, there was a span of 15 bases. The full variable domain, with the rest looked up from reference TRBV19 and TRBJ1-4, is DGGITQSPKYLFRKEGQNVTLSCEQNLNHDAMYWYRQDPGQGLRLIYYSQIVNDFQKGDIAEGYSVSREKKESFPLTVTSAQKNPTAFYLCATASGAPNEKLFFGSGTQLSVL.

The chain is built from TRBV29-1 and TRBJ2-3, with 10 positions matching TRBD2. Trimming cost V 7 bases and J 2 bases; bases outside gene matches: 6. The CDR3 is 14 residues long. Germline V gene sequence: CDR1 SQVTM, CDR2 ANQGSEA. CDR3 in amino acids: CSGAGGKTTDTQYF. In nucleotides, the CDR3 is TGCAGCGGAGCGGGGGGGAAGACCACAGATACGCAGTATTTT.

The V gene is TRBV7-9, the J gene TRBJ2-5; TRBD2 might be the D (5 bases). V gave up 5 bases and J gave up 0 bases, with 10 bases separating them. This CDR3 contains 14 residues. CDR1 SEHNR and CDR2 FQNEAQ come from the germline V gene (reference sequence). In DNA form, the CDR3 reads TGTGCCAGCAGCCCCCGGGGAGACCAAGAGACCCAGTACTTC. It yields the protein CASSPRGDQETQYF.

V gene TRBV28 combines with J gene TRBJ1-4, with no clear D. Germline values: CDR1 MDHEN, CDR2 SYDVKM. The CDR3 is 14 residues long. With 8 bases removed from V and 3 bases from J, the gap between germline ends came to 13 bases. The CDR3 sequence is CASAPYVSNEKLFF. The DNA of the CDR3 is TGTGCCAGCGCCCCCTATGTATCTAATGAAAAACTGTTTTTT.

In this sample, this clone turned up a few times. The chain employs TRBV30 and TRBJ1-5; 9 bases align to TRBD1. The CDR3 runs 13 residues. With 5 bases clipped from V and 5 bases from J, the junction kept 4 bases outside the gene matches. Germline CDR1 GTSNPN, CDR2 SVGIG (reference sequence). CDR3 DNA: TGTGCCTGGCGGGACAGGGCGGATCAGCCCCAGCATTTT. Its protein is CAWRDRADQPQHF.

The chain uses TRBV7-7 and TRBJ1-5, with 9 bases lining up with TRBD1. The germline CDR1 and CDR2 sequences are SSHAT and FNYEAQ (reference sequence). The CDR3 contains 15 residues. The CDR3, as DNA: TGTGCTCCACCCCGGGGGGGACAGGGTCATCAGCCCCAGCATTTT. As protein: CAPPRGGQGHQPQHF.

A few counts support this clone. J is TRBJ1-2 and V is TRBV18, with D perhaps TRBD1 (6 bases). The CDR3 consists of 13 residues. V gave up 4 bases and J gave up 3 bases, with 9 bases separating them. Germline V lookup: CDR1 KGHSH, CDR2 LQKENI. CDR3 DNA: TGTGCCAGCTCACAGGACAGAGACTATGGCTACACCTTC. It yields the protein CASSQDRDYGYTF.

The CDR3 protein is CASSLGPYITEKGYNEQFF. The CDR3 DNA reads TGTGCCAGCAGCTTAGGCCCGTACATAACAGAGAAAGGATACAATGAGCAGTTCTTC. The V call is TRBV11-2, the J call TRBJ2-1; D unresolved. Trimming took off 1 base at V and 4 bases at J, with 23 bases between the two ends. CDR3 length: 19 amino acids. Germline loops: CDR1 SGHAT, CDR2 FQNNGV.

The chain uses TRBV5-5 and TRBJ1-5; D is perhaps TRBD1 (6 bases). Trimming stripped 2 bases from V and 7 bases from J, with 13 bases between. Per germline, CDR1 SGHKS and CDR2 YYEKEE (reference sequence). The CDR3 is 14 residues long. The CDR3 protein is CASSFAGGDQPQHF. DNA for the CDR3: TGTGCCAGCAGCTTCGCGGGGGGCGACCAGCCCCAGCATTTT.

This clone occurred once. This chain links TRBV6-1 with TRBJ2-5, with 11 positions matching TRBD2. The germline gives CDR1 MNHNS, CDR2 SASEGT. V shed 4 bases and J 6 bases; nucleotides not matched to a gene: 10. The CDR3 is 16 residues long. The CDR3 loop is CASSGYKTSGVKTQYF. As DNA, the CDR3 is TGTGCCAGCAGTGGGTACAAGACTAGCGGGGTGAAGACCCAGTACTTC.

The V and J genes are TRBV19 and TRBJ1-5, with D possibly matching TRBD1 (5 bases). Trimming removed 2 bases at V and 5 bases at J, with 10 bases between. The CDR3 runs 14 residues. Germline CDR1 reads LNHDA; CDR2 reads SQIVND (reference sequence). DNA for the CDR3: TGTGCCAGTAGTATAATGGCAGGGTATCAGCCCCAGCATTTT. Amino acid sequence: CASSIMAGYQPQHF.

The J gene is TRBJ1-5, the V gene TRBV2; D gene ambiguous. CDR1 is SNHLY and CDR2 is FYNNEI in the germline V gene. V was cut by 7 bases and J by 0 bases, with 10 bases left in between. The CDR3 consists of 14 residues. CDR3 bases: TGTGCCAGCACCCTCGGGGTTAGCAATCAGCCCCAGCATTTT. Protein sequence: CASTLGVSNQPQHF.

The V call is TRBV5-4, the J call TRBJ1-1; the D gene is possibly TRBD1 (5 bases). V dropped 1 base and J dropped 1 base, with 11 bases sitting between them. This CDR3 region has 15 residues. CDR1 is SGHNT, CDR2 YYREEE, per germline (reference sequence). The CDR3 coding sequence is TGTGCCAGCAGCTTGCCAGTGGGGCAGAACACTGAAGCTTTCTTT. Amino acids: CASSLPVGQNTEAFF.

The chain employs TRBV7-9 and TRBJ1-5, with 9 bases matching TRBD1. The V segment lost 5 bases and the J segment 6 bases; nucleotides outside the gene matches: 5. Germline V lookup: CDR1 SEHNR, CDR2 FQNEAQ (reference sequence). The CDR3 totals 14 residues. The chain's CDR3 is CASSPGTGSQPQHF. In DNA form, the CDR3 reads TGTGCCAGCAGCCCGGGGACAGGGAGTCAGCCCCAGCATTTT.